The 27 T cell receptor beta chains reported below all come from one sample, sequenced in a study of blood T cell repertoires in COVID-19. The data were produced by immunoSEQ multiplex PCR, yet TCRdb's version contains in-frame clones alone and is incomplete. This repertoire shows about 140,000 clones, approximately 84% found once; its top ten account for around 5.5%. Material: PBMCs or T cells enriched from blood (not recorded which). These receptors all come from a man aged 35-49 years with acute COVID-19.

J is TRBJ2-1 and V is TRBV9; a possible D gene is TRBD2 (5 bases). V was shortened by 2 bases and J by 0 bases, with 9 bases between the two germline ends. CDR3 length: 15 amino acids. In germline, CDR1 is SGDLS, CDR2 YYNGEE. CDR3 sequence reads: CASSVDLSSYNEQFF. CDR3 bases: TGTGCCAGCAGCGTGGACTTGAGCTCCTACAATGAGCAGTTCTTC.

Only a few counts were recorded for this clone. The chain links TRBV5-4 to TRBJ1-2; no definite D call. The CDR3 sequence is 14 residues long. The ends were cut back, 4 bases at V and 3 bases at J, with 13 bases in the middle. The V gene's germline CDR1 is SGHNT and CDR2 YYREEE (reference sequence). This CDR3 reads CASSPSPGDYGYTF. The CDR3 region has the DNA TGTGCCAGCAGCCCCTCGCCGGGTGACTATGGCTACACCTTC.

The CDR3 is CSASVGLPYNEQFF. CDR3 in DNA: TGCAGTGCTAGTGTAGGACTACCCTACAATGAGCAGTTCTTC. The chain links TRBV20-1 to TRBJ2-1, with D possibly being TRBD2 (6 bases). The CDR3 is 14 residues long. Trimming cost V 3 bases and J 2 bases, with 11 bases left between them. In germline, CDR1 is DFQATT, CDR2 SNEGSKA (reference sequence).

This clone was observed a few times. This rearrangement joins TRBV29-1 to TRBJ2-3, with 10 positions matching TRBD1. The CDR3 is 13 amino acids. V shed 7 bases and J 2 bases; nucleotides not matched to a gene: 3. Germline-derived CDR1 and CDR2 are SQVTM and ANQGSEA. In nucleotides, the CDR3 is TGCAGCGCCGGGACAGGGGTCACAGATACGCAGTATTTT. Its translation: CSAGTGVTDTQYF.

In DNA form, the CDR3 reads TGTGCCAGCAGCCCGAGGGGAGACAGGGCCGACACTGAAGCTTTCTTT. This sequence encodes CASSPRGDRADTEAFF. V and J are TRBV7-9 and TRBJ1-1; 7 bases match TRBD1. The CDR3 runs 16 residues. In germline, CDR1 is SEHNR, CDR2 FQNEAQ (reference sequence). Trimming at V came to 5 bases and at J to 3 bases, leaving 12 bases not matched to a gene.

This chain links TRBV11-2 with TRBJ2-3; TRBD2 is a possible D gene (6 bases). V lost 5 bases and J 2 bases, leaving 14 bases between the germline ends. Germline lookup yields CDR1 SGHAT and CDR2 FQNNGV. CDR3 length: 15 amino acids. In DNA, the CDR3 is TGTGCCAGCAGCCCCATTTGGGGGGACACAGATACGCAGTATTTT. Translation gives CASSPIWGDTDTQYF.

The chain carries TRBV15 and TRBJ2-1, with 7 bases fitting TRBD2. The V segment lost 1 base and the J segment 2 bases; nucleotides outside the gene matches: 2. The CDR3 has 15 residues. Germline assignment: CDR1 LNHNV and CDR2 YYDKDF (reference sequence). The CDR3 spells CATSRGLAPYNEQFF. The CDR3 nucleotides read TGTGCCACCAGCAGAGGACTAGCACCCTACAATGAGCAGTTCTTC.

The CDR3 here is CASTRANQPQHF. In DNA, the CDR3 is TGTGCCAGCACCAGGGCAAATCAGCCCCAGCATTTT. This chain joins TRBV28 and TRBJ1-5; maybe TRBD1 (5 bases). The germline CDR1 and CDR2 sequences are MDHEN and SYDVKM. The CDR3 contains 12 residues. The germline V and J ends were trimmed by 7 bases and 4 bases, with 8 bases remaining between them.

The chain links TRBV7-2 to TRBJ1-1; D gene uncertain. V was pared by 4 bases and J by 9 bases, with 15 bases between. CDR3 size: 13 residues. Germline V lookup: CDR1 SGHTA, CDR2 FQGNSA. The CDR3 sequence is CASSYPEGGQAFF. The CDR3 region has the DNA TGTGCCAGCAGCTACCCTGAGGGAGGGCAAGCTTTCTTT.

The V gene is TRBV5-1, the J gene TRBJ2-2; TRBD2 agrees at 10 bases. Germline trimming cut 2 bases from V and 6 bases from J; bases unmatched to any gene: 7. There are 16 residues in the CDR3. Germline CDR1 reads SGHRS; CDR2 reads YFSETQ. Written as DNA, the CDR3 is TGCGCCAGCAGCTTCCTCAGCGGGGGGGCCGCCGGGGAGCTGTTTTTT. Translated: CASSFLSGGAAGELFF.

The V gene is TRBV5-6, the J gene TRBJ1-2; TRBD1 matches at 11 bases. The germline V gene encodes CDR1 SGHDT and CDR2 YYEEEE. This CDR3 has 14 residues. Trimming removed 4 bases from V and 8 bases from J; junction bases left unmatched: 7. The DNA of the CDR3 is TGTGCCAGCAGCATAGGACAGGGGGCGAAGGGCTACACCTTC. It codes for CASSIGQGAKGYTF.

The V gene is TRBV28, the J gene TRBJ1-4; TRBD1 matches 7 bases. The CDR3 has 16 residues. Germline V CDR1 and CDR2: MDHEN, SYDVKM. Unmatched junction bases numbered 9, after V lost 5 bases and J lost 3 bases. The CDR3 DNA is TGTGCCAGCAGTACACCCTGGGACAGCTCTAATGAAAAACTGTTTTTT. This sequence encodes CASSTPWDSSNEKLFF.

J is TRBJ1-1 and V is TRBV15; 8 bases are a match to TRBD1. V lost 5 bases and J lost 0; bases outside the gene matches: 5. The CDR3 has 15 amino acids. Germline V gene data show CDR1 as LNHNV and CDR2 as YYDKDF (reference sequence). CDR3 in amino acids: CATSPRQGMNTEAFF. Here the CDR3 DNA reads TGTGCCACCAGCCCCCGACAGGGGATGAACACTGAAGCTTTCTTT.

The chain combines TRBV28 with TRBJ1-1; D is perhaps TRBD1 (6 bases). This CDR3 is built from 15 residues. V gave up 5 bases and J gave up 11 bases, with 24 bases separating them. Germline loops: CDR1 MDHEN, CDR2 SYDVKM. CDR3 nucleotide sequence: TGTGCCAGCAGTCGCCCCGGGACATTCCCACCGGGGGCTTTCTTT. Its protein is CASSRPGTFPPGAFF.

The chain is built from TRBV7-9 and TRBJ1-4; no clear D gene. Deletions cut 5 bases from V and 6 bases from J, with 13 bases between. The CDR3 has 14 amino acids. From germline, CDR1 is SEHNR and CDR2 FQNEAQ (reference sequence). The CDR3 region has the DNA TGTGCCAGCAGCCCCCCAGGAGGGTATGAAAAACTGTTTTTT. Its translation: CASSPPGGYEKLFF.

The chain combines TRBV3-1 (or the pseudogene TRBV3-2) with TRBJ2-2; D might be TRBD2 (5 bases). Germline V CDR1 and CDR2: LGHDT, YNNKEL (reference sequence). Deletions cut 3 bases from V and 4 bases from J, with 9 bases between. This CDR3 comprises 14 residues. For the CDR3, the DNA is TGTGCCAGCAGCCATTACACTAGCACCGGGGAGCTGTTTTTT. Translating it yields CASSHYTSTGELFF.

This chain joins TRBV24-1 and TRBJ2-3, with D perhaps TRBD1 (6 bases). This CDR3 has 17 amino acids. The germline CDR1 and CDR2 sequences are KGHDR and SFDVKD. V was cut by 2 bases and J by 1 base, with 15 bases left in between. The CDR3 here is CATSDSFEQGGTDTQYF. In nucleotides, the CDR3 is TGTGCCACCAGTGATTCTTTCGAACAGGGAGGCACAGATACGCAGTATTTT.

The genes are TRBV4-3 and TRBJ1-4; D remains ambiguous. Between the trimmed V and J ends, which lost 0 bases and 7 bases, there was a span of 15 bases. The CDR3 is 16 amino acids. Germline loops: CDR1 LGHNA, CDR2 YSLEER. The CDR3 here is CASSQETGWNGEKLFF. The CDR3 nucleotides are TGCGCCAGCAGCCAAGAGACGGGGTGGAATGGTGAAAAACTGTTTTTT.

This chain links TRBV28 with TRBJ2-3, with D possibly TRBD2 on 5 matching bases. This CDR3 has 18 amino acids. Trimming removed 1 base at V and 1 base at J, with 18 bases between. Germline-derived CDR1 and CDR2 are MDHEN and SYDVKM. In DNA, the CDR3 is TGTGCCAGCAGTTTATCTGTCGAGTGGGGAGAACGCACAGATACGCAGTATTTT. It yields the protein CASSLSVEWGERTDTQYF.

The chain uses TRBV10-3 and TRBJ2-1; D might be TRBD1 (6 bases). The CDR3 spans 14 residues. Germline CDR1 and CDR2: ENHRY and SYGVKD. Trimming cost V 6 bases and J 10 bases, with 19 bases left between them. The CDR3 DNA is TGTGCCATCAGCCGATCCCAACAGGGTACGGAGCAGTTCTTC. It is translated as CAISRSQQGTEQFF.

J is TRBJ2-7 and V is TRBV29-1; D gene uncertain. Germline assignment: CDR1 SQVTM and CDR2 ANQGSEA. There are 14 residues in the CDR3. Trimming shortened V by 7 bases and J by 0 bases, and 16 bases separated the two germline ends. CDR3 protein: CSASKPGSSYEQYF. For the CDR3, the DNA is TGCAGCGCTTCTAAGCCCGGTAGCTCCTACGAGCAGTACTTC.

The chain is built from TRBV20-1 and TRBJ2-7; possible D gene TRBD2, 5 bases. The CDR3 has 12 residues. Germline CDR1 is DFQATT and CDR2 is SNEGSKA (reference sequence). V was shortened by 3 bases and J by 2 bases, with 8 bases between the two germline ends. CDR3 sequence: CSASGLPYEQYF. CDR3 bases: TGCAGTGCTAGTGGACTTCCCTACGAGCAGTACTTC.

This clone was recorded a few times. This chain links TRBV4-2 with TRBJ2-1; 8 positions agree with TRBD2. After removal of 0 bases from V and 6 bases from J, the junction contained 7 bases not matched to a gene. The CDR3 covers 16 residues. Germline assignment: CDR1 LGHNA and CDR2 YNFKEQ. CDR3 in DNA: TGTGCCAGCAGCCAAGATCGCATAGCGGGGACCAATGAGCAGTTCTTC. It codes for CASSQDRIAGTNEQFF.

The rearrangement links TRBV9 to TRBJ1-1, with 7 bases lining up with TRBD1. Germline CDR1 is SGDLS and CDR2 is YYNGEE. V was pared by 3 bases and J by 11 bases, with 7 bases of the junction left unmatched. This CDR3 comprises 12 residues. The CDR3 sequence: CASSDQTGWAFF. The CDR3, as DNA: TGTGCCAGCAGCGATCAGACAGGGTGGGCTTTCTTT.

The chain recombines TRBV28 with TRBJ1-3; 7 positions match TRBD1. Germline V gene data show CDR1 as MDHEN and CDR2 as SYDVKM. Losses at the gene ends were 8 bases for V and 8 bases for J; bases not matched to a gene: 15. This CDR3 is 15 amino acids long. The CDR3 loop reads CASSLAGGLGHTIYF. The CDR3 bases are TGTGCCAGCTCCCTCGCAGGGGGGCTAGGCCACACCATATATTTT.

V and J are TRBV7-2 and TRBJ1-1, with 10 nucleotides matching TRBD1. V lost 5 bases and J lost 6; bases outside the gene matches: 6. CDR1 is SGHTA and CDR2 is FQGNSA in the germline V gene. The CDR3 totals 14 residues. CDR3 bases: TGTGCCAGCAGCCCAGGACAGGGGGTCCCTGAAGCTTTCTTT. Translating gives CASSPGQGVPEAFF.

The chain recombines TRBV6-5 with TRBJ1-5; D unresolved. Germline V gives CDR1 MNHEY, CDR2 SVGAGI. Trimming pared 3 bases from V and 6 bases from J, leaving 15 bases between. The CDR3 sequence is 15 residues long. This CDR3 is CASSYGQALGQPQHF. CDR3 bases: TGTGCCAGCAGTTATGGTCAGGCCCTGGGTCAGCCCCAGCATTTT.